A single sample is the source of the 12 T cell receptor beta chains below, sequenced in a study of technical replicates of blood from several donors. Only in-frame clones appear in the TCRdb table, and some are missing; sequencing was by immunoSEQ multiplex PCR. Among approximately 79,000 clones listed, 97% were seen once. The sample was T cells isolated from PBMCs. The receptors here all came from a human donor in good health.

The chain employs TRBV4-1 and TRBJ2-1, with TRBD2 matching 11 bases. Germline CDR1 reads MGHRA; CDR2 reads YSYEKL. Trimming removed 7 bases from V and 8 bases from J; junction bases left unmatched: 10. The CDR3 is 15 amino acids. The CDR3 nucleotides are TGCGCCAGCACCTTAGCGGGGGGGCGTTTTGATGAGCAGTTCTTC. This translates into CASTLAGGRFDEQFF.

V usage is TRBV6-1 and J usage is TRBJ1-2; TRBD1 aligns across 7 bases. With V trimmed by 6 bases and J by 0 bases, 7 bases remained unmatched. This CDR3 comprises 15 residues. Per germline, CDR1 MNHNS and CDR2 SASEGT. The CDR3 bases are TGTGCCAGCAGGGACAGGACTTTCTCTAACTATGGCTACACCTTC. Protein product: CASRDRTFSNYGYTF.

The V and J genes are TRBV28 and TRBJ1-2; no definite D call. The V gene lost 8 bases and the J gene lost 5 bases, with 15 bases spanning the gap. The CDR3 is 13 residues long. CDR1 is MDHEN and CDR2 is SYDVKM in the germline V gene. The CDR3 bases are TGTGCCAGCCAGCCGCCAGGATTGTATGGCTACACCTTC. It codes for CASQPPGLYGYTF.

V usage is TRBV19 and J usage is TRBJ1-2; a weak D match, TRBD1 (5 bases). CDR1 is LNHDA and CDR2 is SQIVND in the germline V gene (reference sequence). Trimming took 3 bases from V and 4 from J, leaving 9 bases between them. The CDR3 runs to 13 residues. The CDR3: CASSIDSFYGYTF. The CDR3 nucleotides are TGTGCCAGTAGTATTGACAGCTTCTATGGCTACACCTTC.

The V and J genes are TRBV28 and TRBJ2-6; no clear D. This CDR3 region has 16 residues. Trimming pared 5 bases from V and 1 base from J, leaving 12 bases between. Germline assignment: CDR1 MDHEN and CDR2 SYDVKM. The CDR3: CASSNIHHSGANVLTF. Written as DNA, the CDR3 is TGTGCCAGCAGTAACATACATCATTCTGGGGCCAACGTCCTGACTTTC.

The chain joins TRBV6-5 to TRBJ2-7; a weak D match, TRBD2 (6 bases). CDR3 length: 14 amino acids. Trimming took off 7 bases at V and 4 bases at J, with 17 bases between the two ends. From germline, CDR1 is MNHEY and CDR2 SVGAGI. The CDR3 loop reads CASTYGGMGYEQYF. The CDR3 DNA is TGTGCCAGCACCTACGGGGGTATGGGGTACGAGCAGTACTTC.

V usage is TRBV5-8 and J usage is TRBJ2-5; D is unclear. CDR1 and CDR2 (germline): SGHTS, YDEGEE. The CDR3 sequence is 17 residues long. Trimming left V 0 bases short and J 0 bases short, with 15 bases between. This chain's CDR3 is CASSLDNSSPYQETQYF. The CDR3 nucleotides read TGTGCCAGCAGCTTGGATAACAGCTCACCTTACCAAGAGACCCAGTACTTC.

The CDR3 nucleotides read TGTGCCAGCAGCTTGGAGGGCGCGGGAGGTGATACGCAGTATTTT. This encodes CASSLEGAGGDTQYF. This sequence joins TRBV5-4 and TRBJ2-3, with 8 nucleotides matching TRBD2. CDR3 length: 15 residues. Looked up from germline, CDR1 is SGHNT and CDR2 is YYREEE (reference sequence). The J segment lost 6 bases and the V segment lost 0 bases, leaving 6 bases of the junction unmatched.

This chain uses TRBV19 with TRBJ1-1; D perhaps matches TRBD1 (6 bases). Deletions cut 5 bases from V and 7 bases from J, with 14 bases between. Germline lookup yields CDR1 LNHDA and CDR2 SQIVND (reference sequence). The CDR3 totals 13 residues. CDR3 sequence: CASSPNREIEAFF. The CDR3 DNA reads as TGTGCCAGTAGTCCCAACAGGGAAATTGAAGCTTTCTTT.

This sequence joins TRBV7-9 and TRBJ2-2; D is perhaps TRBD2 (6 bases). Germline lookup yields CDR1 SEHNR and CDR2 FQNEAQ (reference sequence). This CDR3 comprises 18 residues. The V end lost 4 bases, the J end lost 3 bases, and 21 bases lay between the germline ends. The CDR3 coding sequence is TGTGCCAGCAGCTACAGAAGGGATGGCGGGACGGACACCGGGGAGCTGTTTTTT. As protein: CASSYRRDGGTDTGELFF.

The count of this clone is one. V is TRBV7-9 and J is TRBJ2-5; 9 bases are shared with TRBD1. The CDR3 runs 14 residues. The trim removed 4 bases at V and 1 base at J, leaving 1 base unmatched. Germline CDR1 is SEHNR and CDR2 is FQNEAQ (reference sequence). CDR3 DNA: TGTGCCAGCAGCTCGACAGGGGGCCAAGAGACCCAGTACTTC. Protein sequence: CASSSTGGQETQYF.

This rearrangement joins TRBV15 to TRBJ2-3, with 9 bases identical to TRBD2. Germline V gives CDR1 LNHNV, CDR2 YYDKDF (reference sequence). There are 15 residues in the CDR3. The V gene end was trimmed by 0 bases and the J gene end by 10 bases; junction bases not matched to a gene: 8. This CDR3 is CATSRDAVAGVSQYF. The CDR3 nucleotides read TGTGCCACCAGCAGAGACGCGGTAGCGGGAGTTTCGCAGTATTTT.